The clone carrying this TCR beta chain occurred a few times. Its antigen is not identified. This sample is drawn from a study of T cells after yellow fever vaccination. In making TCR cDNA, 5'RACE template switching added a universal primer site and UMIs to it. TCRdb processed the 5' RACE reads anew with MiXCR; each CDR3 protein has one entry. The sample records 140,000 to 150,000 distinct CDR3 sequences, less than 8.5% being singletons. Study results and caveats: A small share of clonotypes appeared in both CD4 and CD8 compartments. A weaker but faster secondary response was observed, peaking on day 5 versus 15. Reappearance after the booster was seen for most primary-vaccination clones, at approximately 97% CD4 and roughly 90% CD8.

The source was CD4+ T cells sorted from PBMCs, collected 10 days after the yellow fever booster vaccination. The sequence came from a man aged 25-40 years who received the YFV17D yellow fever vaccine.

CDR3: CASSQVVGGELFF. In DNA form, the CDR3 reads TGCGCCAGCAGCCAAGTAGTGGGGGGGGAGCTGTTTTTT. The gene calls are TRBV4-3 and TRBJ2-2, with D unclear. Germline V gene sequence: CDR1 LGHNA, CDR2 YSLEER. This CDR3 spans 13 amino acids. Trimming pared 1 base from V and 8 bases from J, leaving 8 bases between.